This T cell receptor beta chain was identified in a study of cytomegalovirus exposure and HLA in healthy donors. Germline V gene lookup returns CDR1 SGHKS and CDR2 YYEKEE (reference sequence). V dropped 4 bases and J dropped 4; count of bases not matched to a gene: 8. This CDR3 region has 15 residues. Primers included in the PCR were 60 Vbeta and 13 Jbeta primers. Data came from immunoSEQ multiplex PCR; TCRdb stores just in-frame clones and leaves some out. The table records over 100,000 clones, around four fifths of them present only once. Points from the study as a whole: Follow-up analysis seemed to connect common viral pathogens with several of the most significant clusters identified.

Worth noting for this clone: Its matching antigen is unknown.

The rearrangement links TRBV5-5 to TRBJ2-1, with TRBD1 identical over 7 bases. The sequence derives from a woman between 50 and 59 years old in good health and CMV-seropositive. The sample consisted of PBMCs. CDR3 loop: CASSPTGQFYNEQFF. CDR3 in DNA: TGTGCCAGCAGCCCCACGGGACAGTTTTACAATGAGCAGTTCTTC.